These 26 T cell receptor beta chains came from one sample sequenced in a study of shared clonotypes between healthy human individuals. Only in-frame clones appear in the TCRdb table, and some are missing; sequencing was by immunoSEQ multiplex PCR. The table has 1 million to 1.3 million clones, 70% to 80% seen once. Sequences were obtained from memory CD4+ T cells from PBMCs. Subset here: CD45RA-negative fraction. The receptors originated from a man in his late teens or twenties in good health. Some clones in this sample may be carry-over from other donors' samples.

This clone was observed a few times. One junction end does not reproduce the germline sequence, and a read error may be involved. The chain is built from TRBV11-2 and TRBJ2-7; perhaps TRBD1 as D (5 bases). CDR1 SGHAT and CDR2 FQNNGV come from the germline V gene. The length of the CDR3 is 13 residues. CDR3 sequence reads: CASSIDSTYEQYF. CDR3 bases: TGTGCCAGCAGCATAGACAGCACCTACGAGCAGTACTTC.

A few counts support this clone. V gene TRBV28 combines with J gene TRBJ2-7, with TRBD1 matching 7 bases. V lost 5 bases and J lost 3; bases outside the gene matches: 10. The CDR3 length is 15 residues. Germline V gene sequence: CDR1 MDHEN, CDR2 SYDVKM. The CDR3 DNA sequence: TGTGCCAGCAGTCCGCAGACAGGGCTACTCTACGAGCAGTACTTC. It encodes CASSPQTGLLYEQYF.

The J gene is TRBJ1-5, the V gene TRBV19; possible D gene TRBD1, 6 bases. V lost 3 bases and J lost 1, with 13 bases in between. The CDR3 contains 16 residues. Germline V CDR1 and CDR2: LNHDA, SQIVND (reference sequence). This chain's CDR3 is CASSMGGGASNQPQHF. The CDR3 nucleotides are TGTGCCAGTAGTATGGGGGGCGGGGCGAGCAATCAGCCCCAGCATTTT.

The V and J genes are TRBV18 and TRBJ1-1; TRBD1 is a possible D gene (6 bases). Looked up from germline, CDR1 is KGHSH and CDR2 is LQKENI. The CDR3 totals 14 residues. The ends were cut back, 1 base at V and 5 bases at J, with 11 bases in the middle. The CDR3 protein is CASSPLYRETEAFF. The CDR3 region has the DNA TGTGCCAGCTCACCACTCTACAGGGAGACTGAAGCTTTCTTT.

This rearrangement joins TRBV28 to TRBJ1-5; no clear D gene. The CDR3 covers 15 residues. Trimming shortened V by 7 bases and J by 3 bases, and 16 bases separated the two germline ends. CDR1 is MDHEN and CDR2 is SYDVKM in the germline V gene. The CDR3 here is CASTAPRALNQPQHF. The CDR3, as DNA: TGTGCCAGCACCGCCCCACGAGCCCTCAATCAGCCCCAGCATTTT.

This clone turned up a few times. The chain carries TRBV5-1 and TRBJ2-3; 7 bases are a match to TRBD1. Germline CDR1 SGHRS, CDR2 YFSETQ. The CDR3 is made up of 18 amino acids. After removal of 0 bases from V and 0 bases from J, the junction contained 10 bases not matched to a gene. CDR3 nucleotides: TGCGCCAGCAGCTTGGCCGCCACAGGGGTCTATAGCACAGATACGCAGTATTTT. This codes for CASSLAATGVYSTDTQYF.

The rearrangement uses TRBV5-5 and TRBJ1-2; D unclear. Trimming shortened V by 4 bases and J by 6 bases, and 10 bases separated the two germline ends. The germline gives CDR1 SGHKS, CDR2 YYEKEE (reference sequence). This CDR3 has 12 residues. The CDR3 DNA follows: TGTGCCAGCAGCCAACAGCTACATGGCTACACCTTC. This translates into CASSQQLHGYTF.

The rearrangement uses TRBV28 and TRBJ2-1; no clear D gene. The germline V gene encodes CDR1 MDHEN and CDR2 SYDVKM. V was trimmed by 6 bases and J by 2 bases, leaving 14 bases between them. This CDR3 contains 15 residues. CDR3 region: CASRTGGPPYNEQFF. In DNA, the CDR3 is TGTGCCAGCAGGACCGGCGGACCGCCCTACAATGAGCAGTTCTTC.

The chain combines TRBV28 with TRBJ1-5; D not certain. The CDR3 contains 11 residues. CDR1 and CDR2 (germline): MDHEN, SYDVKM. Trimming shortened V by 7 bases and J by 9 bases, and 10 bases separated the two germline ends. The CDR3 sequence: CASTQEGPQHF. The CDR3 coding sequence is TGTGCCAGCACCCAAGAGGGGCCCCAGCATTTT.

The chain is built from TRBV6-6 and TRBJ2-5; TRBD1 matches 10 bases. Germline V gene sequence: CDR1 MNHNY, CDR2 SVGAGI (reference sequence). The junction had 12 bases not matched to a gene; V was cut back by 7 bases and J by 4 bases. The CDR3 contains 16 residues. DNA of the CDR3: TGTGCCAGCAACCCGGGACAGGGGTGGCAGGTAGAGACCCAGTACTTC. It codes for CASNPGQGWQVETQYF.

This chain joins TRBV9 and TRBJ2-1; D is tentatively TRBD1 or TRBD2 (5 bases each). This CDR3 has 15 residues. Trimming took off 4 bases at V and 2 bases at J, with 13 bases between the two ends. Germline V gene data show CDR1 as SGDLS and CDR2 as YYNGEE. CDR3 amino acids: CASSPLGAAYNEQFF. CDR3 DNA: TGTGCCAGCAGCCCACTCGGGGCCGCCTACAATGAGCAGTTCTTC. The whole variable domain, remainder taken from reference TRBV9 and TRBJ2-1, is DSGVTQTPKHLITATGQRVTLRCSPRSGDLSVYWYQQSLDQGLQFLIQYYNGEERAKGNILERFSAQQFPDLHSELNLSSLELGDSALYFCASSPLGAAYNEQFFGPGTRLTVL.

The chain links TRBV2 to TRBJ2-5; D is possibly TRBD2 (6 bases). Germline CDR1 and CDR2: SNHLY and FYNNEI. V was clipped by 8 bases and J by 1 base, with 11 bases between them. The CDR3 is 13 amino acids. The DNA for the CDR3 is TGTGCCAGCGGGCGGAGGGGCCAAGAGACCCAGTACTTC. This translates into CASGRRGQETQYF.

A word on this clone: The same CDR3 is also encoded by other DNA sequences in this sample. V gene TRBV5-1 combines with J gene TRBJ2-7; no reliable D call. Trimming removed 4 bases from V and 2 bases from J, with 7 bases in between. The CDR3 loop spans 12 amino acids. Germline V gene lookup returns CDR1 SGHRS and CDR2 YFSETQ. The DNA of the CDR3 is TGCGCCAGCAGCCTACCGGCCTACGAGCAGTACTTC. Translation: CASSLPAYEQYF.

As concerns this clone: Other DNA sequences from this sample encode an identical CDR3 as well. V gene TRBV5-1 combines with J gene TRBJ2-7; no reliable D call. Trimming took off 2 bases at V and 4 bases at J, with 10 bases between the two ends. CDR1 is SGHRS, CDR2 YFSETQ, per germline. The CDR3 has 13 residues. The CDR3 coding sequence is TGCGCCAGCAGCTTAGGAGACGGTTACGAGCAGTACTTC. Translation: CASSLGDGYEQYF.

In DNA form, the CDR3 reads TGTGCCAGCTCGACCGGCAGGGACTATGGCTACACCTTC. Protein: CASSTGRDYGYTF. The V and J genes are TRBV18 and TRBJ1-2, with D tentatively TRBD1 (5 bases). Germline V gene data show CDR1 as KGHSH and CDR2 as LQKENI. Trimming pared 6 bases from V and 3 bases from J, leaving 11 bases between. The CDR3 consists of 13 residues.

The gene calls are TRBV6-6 and TRBJ2-2; D not resolved. V was clipped by 4 bases and J by 1 base, with 7 bases between them. The CDR3 is made up of 14 amino acids. Germline V gives CDR1 MNHNY, CDR2 SVGAGI (reference sequence). In DNA form, the CDR3 reads TGTGCCAGCAGTTTTGTGGGGAACACCGGGGAGCTGTTTTTT. It is translated as CASSFVGNTGELFF.

The chain employs TRBV7-2 and TRBJ1-5; D is possibly TRBD1 (5 bases). V shed 2 bases and J shed 2 bases, with 10 bases lying between them. In germline, CDR1 is SGHTA, CDR2 FQGNSA. The CDR3 has 15 amino acids. The CDR3: CASSLQGGGNQPQHF. In DNA form, the CDR3 reads TGTGCCAGCAGCTTACAGGGCGGTGGCAATCAGCCCCAGCATTTT.

CDR3 loop: CSALGHEQYF. The CDR3 DNA follows: TGCAGTGCCTTAGGTCACGAGCAGTACTTC. The chain recombines TRBV20-1 with TRBJ2-7; D gene unclear. Germline CDR1 and CDR2: DFQATT and SNEGSKA (reference sequence). The CDR3 sequence is 10 residues long. The ends were cut back, 6 bases at V and 5 bases at J, with 8 bases in the middle.

This clone was counted between two and nine times. V is TRBV28 and J is TRBJ2-1, with 8 bases fitting TRBD2. V shed 6 bases, J shed 6 bases, and the junction held 7 bases outside the gene matches. There are 14 residues in the CDR3. The germline gives CDR1 MDHEN, CDR2 SYDVKM. In DNA, the CDR3 is TGTGCCAGCAGCCGGCCGAGCGGGGGCAATGAGCAGTTCTTC. Its protein product is CASSRPSGGNEQFF.

V gene TRBV7-3 combines with J gene TRBJ2-1; the D gene could be TRBD1 or TRBD2 (7 bases each). Germline values: CDR1 SGHTA, CDR2 FQGTGA. The CDR3 is 17 amino acids. V was trimmed by 5 bases and J by 3 bases, leaving 20 bases between them. The CDR3 sequence is CASSPRGGDSLYNEQFF. Written as DNA, the CDR3 is TGTGCCAGCAGCCCCAGGGGGGGCGACAGTCTCTACAATGAGCAGTTCTTC.

The genes are TRBV5-5 and TRBJ2-1; 12 nucleotides agree with TRBD2. The V segment lost 4 bases and the J segment 7 bases; nucleotides outside the gene matches: 9. The CDR3 is made up of 16 amino acids. The germline CDR1 and CDR2 sequences are SGHKS and YYEKEE (reference sequence). The DNA of the CDR3 is TGTGCCAGCAGCCCGACAACTAGCGGGAGGTCGAATGAGCAGTTCTTC. Its translation: CASSPTTSGRSNEQFF. Based on the CDR3 plus reference TRBV5-5 and TRBJ2-1, the full variable domain is DAGVTQSPTHLIKTRGQQVTLRCSPISGHKSVSWYQQVLGQGPQFIFQYYEKEERGRGNFPDRFSARQFPNYSSELNVNALLLGDSALYLCASSPTTSGRSNEQFFGPGTRLTVL.

The rearrangement links TRBV30 to TRBJ1-3, with 8 bases lining up with TRBD1. Germline lookup yields CDR1 GTSNPN and CDR2 SVGIG (reference sequence). The CDR3 has 14 residues. The trim removed 7 bases at V and 0 bases at J, leaving 5 bases unmatched. The CDR3: CASTGGNSGNTIYF. Written as DNA, the CDR3 is TGTGCCTCCACAGGGGGTAACTCTGGAAACACCATATATTTT.

The chain recombines TRBV7-6 with TRBJ2-7; 7 bases fit TRBD1. The CDR3 contains 13 residues. Germline values: CDR1 SGHVS, CDR2 FNYEAQ. V lost 2 bases and J lost 2; bases outside the gene matches: 0. This CDR3 reads CASSLTGAYEQYF. Written as DNA, the CDR3 is TGTGCCAGCAGCTTAACAGGGGCCTACGAGCAGTACTTC. Filled out from reference TRBV7-6 and TRBJ2-7, the complete variable domain reads GAGVSQSPRYKVTKRGQDVALRCDPISGHVSLYWYRQALGQGPEFLTYFNYEAQQDKSGLPNDRFSAERPEGSISTLTIQRTEQRDSAMYRCASSLTGAYEQYFGPGTRLTVT.

CDR3 residues: CASSGNGSPYNEQFF. DNA of the CDR3: TGTGCCAGCAGTGGGAACGGGAGCCCCTACAATGAGCAGTTCTTC. V and J are TRBV25-1 and TRBJ2-1, with D possibly matching TRBD2 (6 bases). The V gene lost 4 bases and the J gene lost 2 bases, with 12 bases spanning the gap. Germline V CDR1 and CDR2: MGHDK, SYGVNS. The CDR3 spans 15 residues.

With respect to this clone: A much larger clonotype is one base distant, so this may be a read error. Other nucleotide sequences from this sample produce the same CDR3. This sequence joins TRBV30 and TRBJ2-1; perhaps TRBD1 as D (5 bases). Germline CDR1 reads GTSNPN; CDR2 reads SVGIG (reference sequence). This CDR3 spans 13 amino acids. The CDR3 bases are TGTGCCTGGAGTAGTCTTACCCAGGGTGAGCAATTCTTC. Its translation is CAWSSLTQGEQFF.

V usage is TRBV11-2 and J usage is TRBJ2-1; D is perhaps TRBD2 (6 bases). The CDR3 runs 15 residues. The V and J ends lost 7 bases and 2 bases respectively, with 15 bases between them. Per germline, CDR1 SGHAT and CDR2 FQNNGV. The CDR3 region is CASNLGSGAYNEQFF. As DNA, the CDR3 is TGTGCCAGCAACCTCGGGAGTGGGGCCTACAATGAGCAGTTCTTC.